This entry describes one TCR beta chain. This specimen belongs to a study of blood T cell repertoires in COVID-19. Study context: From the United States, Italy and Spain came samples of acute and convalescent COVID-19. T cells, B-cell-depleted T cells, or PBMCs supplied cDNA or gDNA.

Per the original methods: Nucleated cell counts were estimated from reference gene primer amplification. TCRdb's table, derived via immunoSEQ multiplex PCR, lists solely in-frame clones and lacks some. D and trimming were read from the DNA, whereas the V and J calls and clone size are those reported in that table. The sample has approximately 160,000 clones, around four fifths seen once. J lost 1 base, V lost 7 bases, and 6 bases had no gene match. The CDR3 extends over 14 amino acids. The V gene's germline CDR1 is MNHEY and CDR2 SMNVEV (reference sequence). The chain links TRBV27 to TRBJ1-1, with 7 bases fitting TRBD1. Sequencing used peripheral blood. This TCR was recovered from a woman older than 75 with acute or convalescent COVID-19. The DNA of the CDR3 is TGTGCCAGCATTCCCGGGACAGAGAACACTGAAGCTTTCTTT. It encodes CASIPGTENTEAFF.